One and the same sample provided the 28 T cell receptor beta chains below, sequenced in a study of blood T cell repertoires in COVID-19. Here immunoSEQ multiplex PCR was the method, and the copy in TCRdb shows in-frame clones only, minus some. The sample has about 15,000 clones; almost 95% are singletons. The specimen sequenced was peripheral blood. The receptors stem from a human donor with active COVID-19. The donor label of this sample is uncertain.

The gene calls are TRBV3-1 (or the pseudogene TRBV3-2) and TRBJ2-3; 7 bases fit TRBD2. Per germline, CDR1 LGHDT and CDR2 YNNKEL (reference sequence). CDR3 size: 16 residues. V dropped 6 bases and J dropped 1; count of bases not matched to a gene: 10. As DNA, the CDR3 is TGTGCCAGCAGTCATGGTTTACGGGGGGGCACAGATACGCAGTATTTT. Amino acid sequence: CASSHGLRGGTDTQYF.

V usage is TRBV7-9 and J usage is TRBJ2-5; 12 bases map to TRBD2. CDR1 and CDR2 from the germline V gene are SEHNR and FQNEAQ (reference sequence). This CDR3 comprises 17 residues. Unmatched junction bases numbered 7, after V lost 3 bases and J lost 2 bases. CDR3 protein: CASSFRLAGGEQETQYF. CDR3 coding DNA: TGTGCCAGCAGCTTCCGCCTAGCGGGAGGGGAGCAAGAGACCCAGTACTTC.

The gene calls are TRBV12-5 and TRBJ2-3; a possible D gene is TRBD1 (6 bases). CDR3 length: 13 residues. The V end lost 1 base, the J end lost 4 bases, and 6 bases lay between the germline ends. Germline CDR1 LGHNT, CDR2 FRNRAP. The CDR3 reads CASGLGQADTQYF. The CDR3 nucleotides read TGTGCTAGTGGTTTGGGACAGGCAGATACGCAGTATTTT.

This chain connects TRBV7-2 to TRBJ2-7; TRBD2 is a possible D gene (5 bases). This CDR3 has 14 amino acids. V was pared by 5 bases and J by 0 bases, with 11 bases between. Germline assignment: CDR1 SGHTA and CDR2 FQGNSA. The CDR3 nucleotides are TGTGCCAGCAGCAAGGACTCTTCCTCCTACGAGCAGTACTTC. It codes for CASSKDSSSYEQYF.

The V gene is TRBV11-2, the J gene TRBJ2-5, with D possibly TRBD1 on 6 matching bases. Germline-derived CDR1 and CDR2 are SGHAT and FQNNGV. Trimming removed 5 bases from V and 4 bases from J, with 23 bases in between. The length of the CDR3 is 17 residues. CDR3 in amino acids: CASSKRGHQGAGETQYF. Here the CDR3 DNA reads TGTGCCAGCAGCAAACGGGGACACCAAGGGGCGGGAGAGACCCAGTACTTC.

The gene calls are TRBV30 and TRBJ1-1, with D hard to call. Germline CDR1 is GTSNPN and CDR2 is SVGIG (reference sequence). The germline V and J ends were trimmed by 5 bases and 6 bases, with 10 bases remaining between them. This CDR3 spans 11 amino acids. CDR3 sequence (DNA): TGTGCCTGGTCAGGTTCCCCTGAAGCTTTCTTT. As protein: CAWSGSPEAFF.

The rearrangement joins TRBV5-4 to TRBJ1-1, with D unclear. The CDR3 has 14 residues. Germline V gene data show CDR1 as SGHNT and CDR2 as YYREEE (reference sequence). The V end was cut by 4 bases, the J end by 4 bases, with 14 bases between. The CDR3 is CASSPLGRVTEAFF. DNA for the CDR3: TGTGCCAGCAGCCCCCTGGGGAGGGTCACTGAAGCTTTCTTT.

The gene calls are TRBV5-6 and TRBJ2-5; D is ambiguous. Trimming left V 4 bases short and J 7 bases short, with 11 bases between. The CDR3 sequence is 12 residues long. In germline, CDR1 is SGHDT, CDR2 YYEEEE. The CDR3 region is CASSPQVGTQYF. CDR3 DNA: TGTGCCAGCAGCCCTCAAGTCGGGACCCAGTACTTC.

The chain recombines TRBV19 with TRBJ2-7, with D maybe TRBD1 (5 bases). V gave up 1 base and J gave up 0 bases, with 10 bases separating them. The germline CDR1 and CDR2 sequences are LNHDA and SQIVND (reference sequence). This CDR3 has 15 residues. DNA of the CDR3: TGTGCCAGTAGTATAGGACACCAGGGCTCCTACGAGCAGTACTTC. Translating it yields CASSIGHQGSYEQYF.

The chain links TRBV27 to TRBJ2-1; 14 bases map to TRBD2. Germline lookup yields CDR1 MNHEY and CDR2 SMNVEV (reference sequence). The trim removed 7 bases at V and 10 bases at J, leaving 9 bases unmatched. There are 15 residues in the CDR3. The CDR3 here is CASTRGTSGSREQFF. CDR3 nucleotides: TGTGCCAGCACCAGGGGGACTAGCGGGAGTCGGGAGCAGTTCTTC.

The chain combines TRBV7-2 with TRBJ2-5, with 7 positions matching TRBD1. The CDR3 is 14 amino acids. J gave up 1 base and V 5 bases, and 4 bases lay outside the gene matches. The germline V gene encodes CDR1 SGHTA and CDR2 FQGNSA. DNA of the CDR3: TGTGCCAGCAGCCGGGACAGTCTCCAAGAGACCCAGTACTTC. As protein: CASSRDSLQETQYF.

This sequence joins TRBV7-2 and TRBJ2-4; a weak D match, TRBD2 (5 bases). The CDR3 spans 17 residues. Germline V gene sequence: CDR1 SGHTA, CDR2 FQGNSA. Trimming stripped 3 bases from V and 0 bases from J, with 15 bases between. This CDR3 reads CASSLDPPRAAKNIQYF. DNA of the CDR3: TGTGCCAGCAGCTTGGACCCGCCGCGGGCAGCCAAAAACATTCAGTACTTC.

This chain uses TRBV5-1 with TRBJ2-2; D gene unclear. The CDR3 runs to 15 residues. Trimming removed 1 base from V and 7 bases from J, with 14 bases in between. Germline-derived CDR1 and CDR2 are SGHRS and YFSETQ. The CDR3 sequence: CASSLRVSENGELFF. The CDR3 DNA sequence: TGCGCCAGCAGCTTGCGAGTTTCGGAGAACGGGGAGCTGTTTTTT.

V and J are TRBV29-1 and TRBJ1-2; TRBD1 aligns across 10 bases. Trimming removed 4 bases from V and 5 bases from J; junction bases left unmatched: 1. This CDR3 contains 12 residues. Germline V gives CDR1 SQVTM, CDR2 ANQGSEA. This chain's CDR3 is CSVGQGAYGYTF. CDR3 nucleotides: TGCAGCGTTGGACAGGGGGCATATGGCTACACCTTC.

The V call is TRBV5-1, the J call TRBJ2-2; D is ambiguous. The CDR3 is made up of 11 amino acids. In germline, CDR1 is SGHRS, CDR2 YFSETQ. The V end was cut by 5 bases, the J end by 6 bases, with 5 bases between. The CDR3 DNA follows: TGCGCCAGCAGGATAGCCGGGGAGCTGTTTTTT. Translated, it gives CASRIAGELFF.

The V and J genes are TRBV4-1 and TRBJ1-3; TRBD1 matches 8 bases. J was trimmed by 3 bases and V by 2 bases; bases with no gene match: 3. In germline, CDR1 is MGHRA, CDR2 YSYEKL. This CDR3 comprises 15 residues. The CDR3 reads CASSQQDRDGNTIYF. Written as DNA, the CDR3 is TGCGCCAGCAGCCAACAGGACAGGGATGGAAACACCATATATTTT.

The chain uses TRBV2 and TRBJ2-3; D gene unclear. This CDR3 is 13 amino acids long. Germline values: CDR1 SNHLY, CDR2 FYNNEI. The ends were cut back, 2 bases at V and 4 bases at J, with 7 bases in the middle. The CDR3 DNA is TGTGCCAGCAGTGAATGGAGCTCAGATACGCAGTATTTT. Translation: CASSEWSSDTQYF.

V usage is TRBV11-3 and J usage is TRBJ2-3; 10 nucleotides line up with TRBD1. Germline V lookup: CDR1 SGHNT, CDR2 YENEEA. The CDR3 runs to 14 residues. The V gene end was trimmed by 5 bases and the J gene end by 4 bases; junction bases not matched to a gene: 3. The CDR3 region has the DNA TGTGCCAGCAGCACCGGGACAGGGGCAGATACGCAGTATTTT. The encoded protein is CASSTGTGADTQYF. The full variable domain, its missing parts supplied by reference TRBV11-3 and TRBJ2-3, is EAGVVQSPRYKIIEKKQPVAFWCNPISGHNTLYWYLQNLGQGPELLIRYENEEAVDDSQLPKDRFSAERLKGVDSTLKIQPAELGDSAVYLCASSTGTGADTQYFGPGTRLTVL.

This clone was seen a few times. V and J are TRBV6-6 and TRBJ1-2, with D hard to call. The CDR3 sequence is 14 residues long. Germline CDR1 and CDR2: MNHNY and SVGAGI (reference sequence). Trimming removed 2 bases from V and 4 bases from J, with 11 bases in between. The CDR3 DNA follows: TGTGCCAGCAGTTACCCCGCAGTCCTCTATGGCTACACCTTC. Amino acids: CASSYPAVLYGYTF.

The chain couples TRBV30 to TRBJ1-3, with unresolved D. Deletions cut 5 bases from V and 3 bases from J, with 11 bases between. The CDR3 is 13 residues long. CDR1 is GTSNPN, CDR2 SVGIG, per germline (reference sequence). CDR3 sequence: CAWDNTHGNTIYF. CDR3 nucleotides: TGTGCCTGGGATAACACCCATGGAAACACCATATATTTT.

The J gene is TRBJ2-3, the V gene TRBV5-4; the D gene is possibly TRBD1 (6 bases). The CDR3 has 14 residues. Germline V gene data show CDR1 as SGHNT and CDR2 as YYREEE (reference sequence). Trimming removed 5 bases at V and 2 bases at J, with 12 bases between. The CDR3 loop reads CASSQDRVTDTQYF. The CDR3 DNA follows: TGTGCCAGCAGTCAGGACAGAGTCACAGATACGCAGTATTTT.

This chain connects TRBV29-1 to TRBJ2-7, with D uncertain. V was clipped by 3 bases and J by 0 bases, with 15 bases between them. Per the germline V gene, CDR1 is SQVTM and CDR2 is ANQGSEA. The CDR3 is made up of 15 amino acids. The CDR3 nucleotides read TGCAGCGTTGAGGTTGGCTCGAGAGGCTCCTACGAGCAGTACTTC. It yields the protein CSVEVGSRGSYEQYF.

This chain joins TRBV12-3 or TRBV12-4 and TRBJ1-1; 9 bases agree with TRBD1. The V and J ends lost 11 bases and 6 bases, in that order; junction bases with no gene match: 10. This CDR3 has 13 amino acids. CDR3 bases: TGTGCCGGGGGGCGACAGGGGGTATCTGAAGCTTTCTTT. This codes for CAGGRQGVSEAFF.

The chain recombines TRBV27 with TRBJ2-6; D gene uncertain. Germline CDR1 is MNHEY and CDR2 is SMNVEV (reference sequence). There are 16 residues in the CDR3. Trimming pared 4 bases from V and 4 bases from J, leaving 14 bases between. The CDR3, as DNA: TGTGCCAGCAGTTCCCCCATGATGCGAGGGGCCAACGTCCTGACTTTC. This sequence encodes CASSSPMMRGANVLTF. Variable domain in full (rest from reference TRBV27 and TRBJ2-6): EAQVTQNPRYLITVTGKKLTVTCSQNMNHEYMSWYRQDPGLGLRQIYYSMNVEVTDKGDVPEGYKVSRKEKRNFPLILESPSPNQTSLYFCASSSPMMRGANVLTFGAGSRLTVL.

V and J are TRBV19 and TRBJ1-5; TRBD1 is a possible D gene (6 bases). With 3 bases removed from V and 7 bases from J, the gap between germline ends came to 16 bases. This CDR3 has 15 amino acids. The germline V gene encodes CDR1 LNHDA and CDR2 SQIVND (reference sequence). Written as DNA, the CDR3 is TGTGCCAGTAGTATCACTCAGGGGAAGGAGCAGCCCCAGCATTTT. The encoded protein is CASSITQGKEQPQHF. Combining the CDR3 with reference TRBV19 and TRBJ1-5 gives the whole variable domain DGGITQSPKYLFRKEGQNVTLSCEQNLNHDAMYWYRQDPGQGLRLIYYSQIVNDFQKGDIAEGYSVSREKKESFPLTVTSAQKNPTAFYLCASSITQGKEQPQHFGDGTRLSIL.

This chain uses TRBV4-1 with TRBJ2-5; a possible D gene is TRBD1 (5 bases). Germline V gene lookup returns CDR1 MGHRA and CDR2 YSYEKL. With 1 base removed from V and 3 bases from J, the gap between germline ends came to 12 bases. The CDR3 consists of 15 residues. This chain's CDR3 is CASSQVQGSEETQYF. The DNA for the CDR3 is TGCGCCAGCAGCCAAGTGCAGGGTTCAGAAGAGACCCAGTACTTC.

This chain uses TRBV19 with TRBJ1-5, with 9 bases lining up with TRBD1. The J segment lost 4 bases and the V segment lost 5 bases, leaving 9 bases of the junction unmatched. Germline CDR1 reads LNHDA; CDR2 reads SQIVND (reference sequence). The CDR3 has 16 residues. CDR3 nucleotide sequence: TGTGCCAGTAGTCCCCGGACAGGGGACGGGAATCAGCCCCAGCATTTT. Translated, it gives CASSPRTGDGNQPQHF.

CDR3 DNA: TGTGCCAGCAGTCGCCGGGACAGGGGGTTTGGGCAGTTCTTC. Amino acids: CASSRRDRGFGQFF. V usage is TRBV9 and J usage is TRBJ2-1; TRBD1 matches 11 bases. CDR3 length: 14 residues. With 5 bases clipped from V and 12 bases from J, the junction kept 10 bases outside the gene matches. Germline values: CDR1 SGDLS, CDR2 YYNGEE.